Presented here are 10 T cell receptor beta chains from one specimen sequenced in a study of identical twins (dated by TCRdb to 2016 to 2018). Preparation of the library involved 5' RACE. The sample was run on an Illumina HiSeq 2000. TCRdb passed the public sequencing reads through fastp at Q25 and MiXCR, retaining productive beta sequences. Entries are consolidated by CDR3 protein sequence, retaining the most common genes and DNA. For this sample the table gives 690,000 or so distinct CDR3 sequences, of which 6% to 6.5% were detected only once. The ten largest clones represent approximately 1.6% of the sample. Input material: naive T cells sorted from blood. The label giving this sample's cell subset or site can be read as: cells isolated with a human naive T-cell isolation kit. These receptors all come from a man between 18 and 29 years old in good health.

This clonotype occurred many times. This chain connects TRBV12-3 or TRBV12-4 to TRBJ2-1; D is undetermined. The CDR3 extends over 15 amino acids. V was trimmed by 3 bases and J by 6 bases, leaving 15 bases between them. The CDR3 DNA is TGTGCCAGCAGTTTTGGGCAAGTAAAAAGCAATGAGCAGTTCTTC. Protein product: CASSFGQVKSNEQFF.

This clonotype was found a few times. The rearrangement joins TRBV6-5 to TRBJ1-3; no firm D call. Germline-derived CDR1 and CDR2 are MNHEY and SVGAGI. This CDR3 is built from 14 residues. V lost 2 bases and J 9 bases, leaving 14 bases between the germline ends. The CDR3 loop is CASSYESAAGTIYF. CDR3 sequence (DNA): TGTGCCAGCAGTTACGAATCGGCAGCAGGCACCATATATTTT.

The table lists this clonotype with many counts. The junction shows a germline mismatch at one end, possibly a read error. The chain carries TRBV5-1 and TRBJ2-3; D remains ambiguous. Germline assignment: CDR1 SGHRS and CDR2 YFSETQ. This CDR3 contains 14 residues. The CDR3, as DNA: TGTGCCAGCAGTTACTCGCGAGTTACAGATACGCAGTATTTT. Protein product: CASSYSRVTDTQYF.

This clonotype has a handful of counts. The chain links TRBV7-8 to TRBJ2-1, with 7 nucleotides matching TRBD2. V shed 1 base and J 3 bases; nucleotides not matched to a gene: 18. Germline assignment: CDR1 SGHVS and CDR2 FQNEAQ. The length of the CDR3 is 20 residues. CDR3 DNA sequence: TGTGCCAGCAGCTTAGGGCCCTCTGGGCGTGGACTAGTGGTCTACAATGAGCAGTTCTTC. Translation gives CASSLGPSGRGLVVYNEQFF.

V usage is TRBV7-2 and J usage is TRBJ2-7; D gene uncertain. V was trimmed by 3 bases and J by 3 bases, leaving 9 bases between them. Germline V gene data show CDR1 as SGHTA and CDR2 as FQGNSA. The CDR3 is 13 residues long. The CDR3 DNA follows: TGTGCCAGCAGCTTTAAGACTGGCTACGAGCAGTACTTC. This translates into CASSFKTGYEQYF.

This clonotype has ten or more counts. The chain uses TRBV6-2 or TRBV6-3 and TRBJ2-1, with 7 bases aligning to TRBD2. This CDR3 comprises 19 residues. Germline lookup yields CDR1 MNHEY and CDR2 SVGEGT. Unmatched junction bases numbered 18, after V lost 2 bases and J lost 5 bases. CDR3 in DNA: TGTGCCAGCAGTTACGGACCGAGGATGGCGGGAGATCAAAACAATGAGCAGTTCTTC. Translation gives CASSYGPRMAGDQNNEQFF.

V and J are TRBV2 and TRBJ1-4; 8 bases map to TRBD1. Germline loops: CDR1 SNHLY, CDR2 FYNNEI. This CDR3 contains 16 residues. V lost 1 base to trimming and J lost 6 bases; unmatched junction nucleotides: 7. The CDR3 loop is CASSEGGQVTYEKLFF. The CDR3 DNA follows: TGTGCCAGCAGTGAAGGGGGACAGGTCACCTATGAAAAACTGTTTTTT.

In its sample, this clonotype was seen many times. The gene calls are TRBV7-2 and TRBJ2-1; D is ambiguous. CDR1 SGHTA and CDR2 FQGNSA come from the germline V gene. V gave up 6 bases and J gave up 5 bases, with 17 bases separating them. CDR3 length: 15 residues. For the CDR3, the DNA is TGTGCCAGCAGTATAATCCGACCCTCTGACAATGAGCAGTTCTTC. Residues: CASSIIRPSDNEQFF.

This clonotype has a count of ten or more. The junction shows a germline mismatch at one end, possibly a read error. The J gene is TRBJ2-3, the V gene TRBV5-1, with D hard to call. The CDR3 loop spans 13 amino acids. Germline V lookup: CDR1 SGHRS, CDR2 YFSETQ. The CDR3 DNA reads as TGTGCCAGCAGCCCAGCCTCCACAGATACGCAGTATTTT. Encoded protein: CASSPASTDTQYF.

This clonotype occurred a few times. The genes are TRBV7-9 and TRBJ2-7; D may be TRBD1 or TRBD2 (5 bases each). Germline V CDR1 and CDR2: SEHNR, FQNEAQ (reference sequence). Deletions cut 3 bases from V and 7 bases from J, with 10 bases between. This CDR3 contains 12 residues. CDR3 coding DNA: TGTGCCAGCAGCTTGGACGGGGCGGAGCAGTACGTC. Residues: CASSLDGAEQYV.